Listed here are 11 T cell receptor beta chains from one sample, sequenced in a study of cytomegalovirus exposure and HLA in healthy donors. Primers included in the PCR were 60 Vbeta and 13 Jbeta primers. The table came from immunoSEQ multiplex PCR; TCRdb's copy has only in-frame clones and leaves some out. There are tens of thousands of clones in the sample; about 75% occur only once, and 9.5% to 15% lies in the top ten. Sequenced material: PBMCs. These receptors were obtained from a man between 70 and 80 years old in good health and CMV-seronegative.

CDR3 nucleotide sequence: TGTGCCAGCAGCGCATCCCTATGGGGCGGGGAGGTAGATACGCAGTATTTT. Its protein product is CASSASLWGGEVDTQYF. The chain couples TRBV9 to TRBJ2-3; D may be TRBD2 (6 bases). The V gene's germline CDR1 is SGDLS and CDR2 YYNGEE. The V and J ends lost 3 bases and 5 bases respectively, with 22 bases between them. CDR3 length: 17 amino acids.

The J gene is TRBJ2-3, the V gene TRBV13; D remains ambiguous. The CDR3 loop spans 16 amino acids. Germline V gene lookup returns CDR1 PRHDT and CDR2 FYEKMQ (reference sequence). The V gene lost 3 bases and the J gene lost 3 bases, with 16 bases spanning the gap. Written as DNA, the CDR3 is TGTGCCAGCAGCTTTCGCTCTACGGTTCTAACAGATACGCAGTATTTT. Amino acids: CASSFRSTVLTDTQYF.

A single count supports this clone. The chain recombines TRBV19 with TRBJ2-5, with TRBD2 identical over 9 bases. The CDR3 extends over 14 amino acids. V was clipped by 5 bases and J by 5 bases; unmatched bases: 6. Germline V CDR1 and CDR2: LNHDA, SQIVND (reference sequence). The CDR3 bases are TGTGCCAGTAGTTTCGCTAGCGGGACTGAGACCCAGTACTTC. It codes for CASSFASGTETQYF.

CDR3 DNA: TGTGCTAGTGGGCTCCCCAGGGGAAAGGAGCAGTACTTC. Translating gives CASGLPRGKEQYF. This rearrangement joins TRBV12-5 to TRBJ2-7; TRBD1 might be the D (6 bases). This CDR3 is 13 amino acids long. V was cut by 6 bases and J by 7 bases, with 16 bases left in between. CDR1 and CDR2 from the germline V gene are LGHNT and FRNRAP.

This clone was counted between two and nine times. V and J are TRBV5-1 and TRBJ1-2, with D hard to call. The germline V gene encodes CDR1 SGHRS and CDR2 YFSETQ. Trimming pared 0 bases from V and 8 bases from J, leaving 20 bases between. There are 16 residues in the CDR3. The CDR3 DNA follows: TGCGCCAGCAGCTTGGAGCTAGGTTCAGAGTCTGGGGGCTACACCTTC. This gives the protein CASSLELGSESGGYTF.

V is TRBV6-6 and J is TRBJ2-1, with D possibly being TRBD2 (5 bases). V was trimmed by 2 bases and J by 0 bases, leaving 8 bases between them. The CDR3 sequence is 15 residues long. Germline loops: CDR1 MNHNY, CDR2 SVGAGI (reference sequence). The CDR3 loop reads CASSYEGFSYNEQFF. The DNA for the CDR3 is TGTGCCAGCAGTTACGAGGGATTCTCCTACAATGAGCAGTTCTTC.

This chain joins TRBV19 and TRBJ2-2, with D tentatively TRBD2 (5 bases). The ends were cut back, 5 bases at V and 6 bases at J, with 10 bases in the middle. Germline lookup yields CDR1 LNHDA and CDR2 SQIVND (reference sequence). The CDR3 sequence is 13 residues long. DNA for the CDR3: TGTGCCAGTAGTCCGGGGTTCTCCGGGGAGCTGTTTTTT. Translated, it gives CASSPGFSGELFF.

The chain couples TRBV5-1 to TRBJ1-1; D is unclear. The germline V gene has CDR1 SGHRS and CDR2 YFSETQ. The CDR3 covers 15 residues. V gave up 0 bases and J gave up 3 bases, with 12 bases separating them. The CDR3 is CASSLGSGYDTEAFF. The DNA for the CDR3 is TGCGCCAGCAGCTTGGGTTCGGGTTACGACACTGAAGCTTTCTTT.

This clone occurred once. The chain is built from TRBV5-4 and TRBJ2-5, with a possible D match to TRBD2 (5 bases). CDR1 and CDR2 from the germline V gene are SGHNT and YYREEE (reference sequence). V was trimmed by 0 bases and J by 4 bases, leaving 19 bases between them. This CDR3 spans 17 amino acids. The CDR3 here is CASSLDGAAERGETQYF. As DNA, the CDR3 is TGTGCCAGCAGCTTGGATGGCGCAGCGGAGAGAGGAGAGACCCAGTACTTC.

The genes are TRBV6-6 and TRBJ2-2; D unclear. There are 13 residues in the CDR3. V gave up 7 bases and J gave up 4 bases, with 10 bases separating them. Germline values: CDR1 MNHNY, CDR2 SVGAGI (reference sequence). The CDR3 region has the DNA TGTGCCAGCATCCTCCGGAGCACCGGGGAGCTGTTTTTT. It yields the protein CASILRSTGELFF.

This sequence joins TRBV6-5 and TRBJ2-2, with 7 bases lining up with TRBD2. This CDR3 region has 15 residues. CDR1 is MNHEY, CDR2 SVGAGI, per germline. The junction had 5 bases not matched to a gene; V was cut back by 5 bases and J by 2 bases. CDR3 in DNA: TGTGCCAGCAGTCGGGACTACCTAAACACCGGGGAGCTGTTTTTT. This gives the protein CASSRDYLNTGELFF.